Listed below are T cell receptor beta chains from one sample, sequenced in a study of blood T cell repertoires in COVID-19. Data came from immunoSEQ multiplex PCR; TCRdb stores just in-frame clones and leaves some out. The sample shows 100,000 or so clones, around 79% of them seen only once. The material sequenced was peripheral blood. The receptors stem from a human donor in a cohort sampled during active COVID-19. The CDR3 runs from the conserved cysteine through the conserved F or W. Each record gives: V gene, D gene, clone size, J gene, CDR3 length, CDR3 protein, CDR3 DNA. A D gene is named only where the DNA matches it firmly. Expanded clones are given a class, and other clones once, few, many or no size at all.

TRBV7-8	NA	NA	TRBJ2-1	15	CASSRVVASYNEQFF	TGTGCCAGCAGCAGAGTGGTAGCATCCTACAATGAGCAGTTCTTC
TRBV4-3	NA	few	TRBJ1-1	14	CASSPARPNTEAFF	TGCGCCAGCAGCCCCGCCAGGCCTAACACTGAAGCTTTCTTT
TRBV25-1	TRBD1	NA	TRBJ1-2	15	CASSEQPGQGSGYTF	TGTGCCAGCAGTGAACAACCGGGACAGGGTTCTGGCTACACCTTC
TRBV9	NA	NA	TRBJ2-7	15	CASSPRDTRPSEQYF	TGTGCCAGCAGCCCACGGGACACCCGGCCATCTGAGCAGTACTTC
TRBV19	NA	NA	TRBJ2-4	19	CASSARVLGFPGAKNIQYF	TGTGCCAGTAGTGCCCGGGTCTTGGGTTTTCCCGGAGCCAAAAACATTCAGTACTTC
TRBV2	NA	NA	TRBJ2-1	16	CASSEWASEDYNEQFF	TGTGCCAGCAGTGAGTGGGCTAGCGAAGACTACAATGAGCAGTTCTTC
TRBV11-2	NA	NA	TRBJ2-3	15	CASSLGVGRTDTQYF	TGTGCCAGCAGCTTAGGGGTTGGGAGGACAGATACGCAGTATTTT
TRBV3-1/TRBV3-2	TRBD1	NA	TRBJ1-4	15	CASSQRTGAHEKLFF	TGTGCCAGCAGCCAGAGGACAGGGGCGCATGAAAAACTGTTTTTT
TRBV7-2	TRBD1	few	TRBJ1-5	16	CASSPGGQGRSQPQHF	TGTGCCAGCAGCCCAGGGGGGCAGGGTAGGAGTCAGCCCCAGCATTTT
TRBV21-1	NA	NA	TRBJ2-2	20	CASSKGELLAGQMNTGELFF	TGTGCCAGCAGCAAAGGGGAACTACTTGCGGGACAGATGAACACCGGGGAGCTGTTTTTT
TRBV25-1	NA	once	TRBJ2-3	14	CASSDLGQSDTQYF	TGTGCCAGCAGTGACCTCGGACAGTCGGATACGCAGTATTTT
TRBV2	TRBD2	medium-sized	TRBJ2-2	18	CASSLGLAGGMGTGELFF	TGTGCCAGCAGTCTGGGACTAGCGGGAGGGATGGGCACCGGGGAGCTGTTTTTT
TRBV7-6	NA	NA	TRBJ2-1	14	CASSLDTGDNEQFF	TGTGCCAGCAGCTTAGACACAGGAGACAATGAGCAGTTCTTC
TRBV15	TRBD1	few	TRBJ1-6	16	CATSTTTGAVWSPLHF	TGTGCCACCAGCACAACGACAGGGGCGGTTTGGTCACCCCTCCACTTT
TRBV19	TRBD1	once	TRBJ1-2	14	CASSIRDRGLRYTF	TGTGCCAGTAGTATTCGGGACAGGGGTCTGCGCTACACCTTC
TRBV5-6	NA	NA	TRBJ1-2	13	CASSFPQGSGYTF	TGTGCCAGCAGCTTTCCTCAGGGATCTGGCTACACCTTC
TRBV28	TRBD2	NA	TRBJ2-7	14	CASSYSGKGYEQYF	TGTGCCAGCAGTTATAGCGGGAAAGGATACGAGCAGTACTTC
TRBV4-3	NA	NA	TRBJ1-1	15	CASSQLTGTNTEAFF	TGCGCCAGCAGCCAACTCACAGGGACGAACACTGAAGCTTTCTTT
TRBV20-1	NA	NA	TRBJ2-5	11	CSGQTQETQYF	TGCAGTGGACAGACTCAAGAGACCCAGTACTTC
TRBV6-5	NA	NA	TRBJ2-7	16	CASSSPSYTGGYEQYF	TGTGCCAGCAGTTCCCCATCCTACACTGGCGGGTACGAGCAGTACTTC
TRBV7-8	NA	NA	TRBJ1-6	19	CASSLFGSGGSSYNSPLHF	TGTGCCAGCAGCTTATTCGGGTCTGGGGGGAGCTCCTATAATTCACCCCTCCACTTT
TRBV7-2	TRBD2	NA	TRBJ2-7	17	CASSLTISRLADYEQYF	TGTGCCAGCAGCTTAACTATCTCGAGACTAGCGGATTACGAGCAGTACTTC
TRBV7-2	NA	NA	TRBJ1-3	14	CASSFAGSGNTIYF	TGTGCCAGCAGCTTTGCAGGGTCTGGAAACACCATATATTTT
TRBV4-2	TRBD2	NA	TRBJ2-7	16	CASSQEVGRAASEQYF	TGTGCCAGCAGCCAAGAGGTGGGGAGGGCCGCCAGCGAGCAGTACTTC
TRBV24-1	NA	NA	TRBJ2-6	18	CATSSRPGLFSGANVLTF	TGTGCCACCAGTAGTCGGCCGGGACTGTTCTCTGGGGCCAACGTCCTGACTTTC
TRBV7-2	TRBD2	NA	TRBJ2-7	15	CASSLGAGGPYEQYF	TGTGCCAGCAGCTTAGGGGCGGGAGGGCCTTACGAGCAGTACTTC
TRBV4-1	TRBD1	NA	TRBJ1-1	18	CASSQGGRGGSLNTEAFF	TGCGCCAGCAGCCAAGGGGGAAGAGGGGGCAGCTTGAACACTGAAGCTTTCTTT
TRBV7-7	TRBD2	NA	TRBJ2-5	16	CASSLGLAGVGETQYF	TGTGCTAGCAGCCTCGGACTAGCGGGAGTCGGGGAGACCCAGTACTTC
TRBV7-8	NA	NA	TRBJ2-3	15	CASSLALASTDTQYF	TGTGCCAGCAGCTTAGCCCTAGCGAGCACAGATACGCAGTATTTT